This TCR beta chain was obtained from a study of OX40 agonist ivuxolimab in advanced cancers. Study at large: Having had anti-PD-1, anti-PD-L1 or anti-CTLA-4 therapy before was allowed, and over 35% had some.

Germline CDR1 is SGHDT and CDR2 is YYEEEE. The CDR3 is made up of 15 amino acids. The V gene lost 1 base and the J gene lost 1 base, with 11 bases spanning the gap. Generated by immunoSEQ multiplex PCR, the TCRdb table keeps only in-frame clones and is missing some. The table lists about 77,000 clones, roughly 87% of them singletons. The rearrangement links TRBV5-6 to TRBJ2-5; D perhaps matches TRBD1 (6 bases). The sample here was CD4+ or CD8+ T cells sorted from blood, taken in a trial of the OX40 agonist ivuxolimab. The clonotype was recovered from an adult with an advanced solid tumor such as melanoma, head and neck, liver or kidney cancer. CDR3 sequence: CASSLTGSTQETQYF. CDR3 sequence (DNA): TGTGCCAGCAGCTTGACAGGGAGCACCCAAGAGACCCAGTACTTC.